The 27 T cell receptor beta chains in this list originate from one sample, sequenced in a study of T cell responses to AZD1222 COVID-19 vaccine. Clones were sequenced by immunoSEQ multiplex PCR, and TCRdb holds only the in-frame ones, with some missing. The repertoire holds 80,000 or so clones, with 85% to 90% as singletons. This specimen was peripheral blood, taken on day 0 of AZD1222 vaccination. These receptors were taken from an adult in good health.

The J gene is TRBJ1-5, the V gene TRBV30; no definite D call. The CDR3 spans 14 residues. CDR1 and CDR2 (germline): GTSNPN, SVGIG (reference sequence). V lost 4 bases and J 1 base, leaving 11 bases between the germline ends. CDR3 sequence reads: CAWTRGLSNQPQHF. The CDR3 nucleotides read TGTGCCTGGACGAGAGGGCTAAGCAATCAGCCCCAGCATTTT. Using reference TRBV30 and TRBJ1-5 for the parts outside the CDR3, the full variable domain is SQTIHQWPATLVQPVGSPLSLECTVEGTSNPNLYWYRQAAGRGLQLLFYSVGIGQISSEVPQNLSASRPQDRQFILSSKKLLLSDSGFYLCAWTRGLSNQPQHFGDGTRLSIL.

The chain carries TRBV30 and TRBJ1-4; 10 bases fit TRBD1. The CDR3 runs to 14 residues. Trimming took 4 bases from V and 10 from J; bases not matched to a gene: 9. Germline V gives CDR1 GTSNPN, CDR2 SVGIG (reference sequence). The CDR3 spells CAWTRQGAGGKLFF. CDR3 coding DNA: TGTGCCTGGACCCGACAGGGGGCGGGGGGAAAACTGTTTTTT.

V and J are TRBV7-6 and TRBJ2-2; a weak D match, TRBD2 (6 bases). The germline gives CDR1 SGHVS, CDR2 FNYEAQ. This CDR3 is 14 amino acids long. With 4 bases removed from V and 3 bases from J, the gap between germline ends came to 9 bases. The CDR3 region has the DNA TGTGCCAGCAGCTCCGGGACTCACACCGGGGAGCTGTTTTTT. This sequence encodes CASSSGTHTGELFF.

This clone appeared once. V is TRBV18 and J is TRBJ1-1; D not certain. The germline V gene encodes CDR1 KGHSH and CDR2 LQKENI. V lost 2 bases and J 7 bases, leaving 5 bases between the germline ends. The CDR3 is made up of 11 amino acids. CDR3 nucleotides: TGTGCCAGCTCACCAGGTCGTGAAGCTTTCTTT. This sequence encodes CASSPGREAFF.

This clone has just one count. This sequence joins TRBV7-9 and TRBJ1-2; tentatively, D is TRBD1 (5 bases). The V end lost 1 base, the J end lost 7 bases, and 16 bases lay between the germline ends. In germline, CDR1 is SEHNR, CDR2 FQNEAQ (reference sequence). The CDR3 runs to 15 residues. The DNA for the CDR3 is TGTGCCAGCAGCTTAGTCTTCAGGGAAGTAAGTGGCTACACCTTC. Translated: CASSLVFREVSGYTF.

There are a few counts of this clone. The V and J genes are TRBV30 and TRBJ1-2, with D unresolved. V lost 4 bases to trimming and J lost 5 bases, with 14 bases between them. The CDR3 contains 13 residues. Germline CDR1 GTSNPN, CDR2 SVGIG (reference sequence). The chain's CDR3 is CAWIHSSGYGYTF. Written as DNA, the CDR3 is TGTGCCTGGATTCACTCCTCTGGATATGGCTACACCTTC.

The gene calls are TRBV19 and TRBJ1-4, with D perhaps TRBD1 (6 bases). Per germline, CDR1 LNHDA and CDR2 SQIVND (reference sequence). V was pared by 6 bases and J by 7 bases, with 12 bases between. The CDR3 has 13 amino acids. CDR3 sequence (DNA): TGTGCCAGTAGCCCAACAGGGTTTGAAAAACTGTTTTTT. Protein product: CASSPTGFEKLFF.

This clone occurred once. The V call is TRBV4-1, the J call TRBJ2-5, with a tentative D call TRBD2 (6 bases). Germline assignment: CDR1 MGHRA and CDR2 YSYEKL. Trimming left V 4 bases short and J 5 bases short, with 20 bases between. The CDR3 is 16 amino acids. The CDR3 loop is CASSPGAGGAWETQYF. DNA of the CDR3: TGCGCCAGCAGCCCTGGGGCTGGCGGGGCTTGGGAGACCCAGTACTTC.

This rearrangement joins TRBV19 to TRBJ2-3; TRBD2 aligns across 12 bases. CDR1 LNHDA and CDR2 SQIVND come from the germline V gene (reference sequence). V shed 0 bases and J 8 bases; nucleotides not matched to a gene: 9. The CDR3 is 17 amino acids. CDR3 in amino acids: CASSIENLAGGPGTQYF. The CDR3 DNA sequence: TGTGCCAGTAGTATAGAGAATCTAGCGGGGGGGCCTGGTACGCAGTATTTT.

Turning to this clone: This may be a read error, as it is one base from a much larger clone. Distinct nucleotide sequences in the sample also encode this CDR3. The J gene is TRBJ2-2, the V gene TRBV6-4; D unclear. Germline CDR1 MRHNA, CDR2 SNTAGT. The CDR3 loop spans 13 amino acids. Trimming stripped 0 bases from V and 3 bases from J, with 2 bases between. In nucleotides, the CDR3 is TGTGCCAGCAGTGACTCAGACACCGGGGAGCTGTTTTTT. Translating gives CASSDSDTGELFF.

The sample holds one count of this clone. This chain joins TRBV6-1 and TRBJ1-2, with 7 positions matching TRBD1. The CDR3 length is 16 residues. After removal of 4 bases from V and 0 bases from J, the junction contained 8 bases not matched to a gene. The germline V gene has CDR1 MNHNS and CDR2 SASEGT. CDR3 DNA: TGTGCCAGCAGTGTGGGACAGCATCTGCCTAACTATGGCTACACCTTC. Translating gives CASSVGQHLPNYGYTF.

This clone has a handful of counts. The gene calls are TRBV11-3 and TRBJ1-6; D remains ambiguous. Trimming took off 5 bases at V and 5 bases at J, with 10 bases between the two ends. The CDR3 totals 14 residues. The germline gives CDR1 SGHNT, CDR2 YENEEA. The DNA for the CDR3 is TGTGCCAGCAGCGGTGTTTTCGATAATTCACCCCTCCACTTT. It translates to CASSGVFDNSPLHF. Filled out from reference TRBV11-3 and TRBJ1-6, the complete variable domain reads EAGVVQSPRYKIIEKKQPVAFWCNPISGHNTLYWYLQNLGQGPELLIRYENEEAVDDSQLPKDRFSAERLKGVDSTLKIQPAELGDSAVYLCASSGVFDNSPLHFGNGTRLTVT.

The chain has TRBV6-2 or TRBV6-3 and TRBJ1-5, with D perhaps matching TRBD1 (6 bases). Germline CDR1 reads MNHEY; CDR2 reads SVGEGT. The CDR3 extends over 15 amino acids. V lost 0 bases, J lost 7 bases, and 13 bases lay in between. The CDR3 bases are TGTGCCAGCAGTTACTCCCAAGGTGGGACACAGCCCCAGCATTTT. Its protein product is CASSYSQGGTQPQHF.

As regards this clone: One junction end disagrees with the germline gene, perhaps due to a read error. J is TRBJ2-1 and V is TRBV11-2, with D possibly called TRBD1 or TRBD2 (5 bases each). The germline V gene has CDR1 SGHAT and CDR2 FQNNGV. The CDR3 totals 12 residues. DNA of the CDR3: TGTGCCAGCAGCCCCCTGACTAACCCCAGGGTCTTC. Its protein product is CASSPLTNPRVF.

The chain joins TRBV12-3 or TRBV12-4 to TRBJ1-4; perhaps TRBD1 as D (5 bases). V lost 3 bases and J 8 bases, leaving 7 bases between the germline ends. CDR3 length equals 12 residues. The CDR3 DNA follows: TGTGCCAGCAGTTTGGAGGGGGAAAAACTGTTTTTT. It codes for CASSLEGEKLFF.

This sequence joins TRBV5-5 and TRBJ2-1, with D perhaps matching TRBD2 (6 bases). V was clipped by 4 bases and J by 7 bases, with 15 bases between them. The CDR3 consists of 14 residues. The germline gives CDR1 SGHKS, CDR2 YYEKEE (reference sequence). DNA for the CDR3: TGTGCCAGCAGCACCTCTTTGGGGGGAAATGAGCAGTTCTTC. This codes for CASSTSLGGNEQFF.

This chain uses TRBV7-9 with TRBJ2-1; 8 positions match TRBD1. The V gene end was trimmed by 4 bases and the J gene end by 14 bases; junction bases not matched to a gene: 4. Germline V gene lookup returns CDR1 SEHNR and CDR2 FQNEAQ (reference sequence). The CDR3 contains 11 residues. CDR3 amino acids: CASSWTGKEFF. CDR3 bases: TGTGCCAGCAGCTGGACAGGGAAGGAGTTCTTC.

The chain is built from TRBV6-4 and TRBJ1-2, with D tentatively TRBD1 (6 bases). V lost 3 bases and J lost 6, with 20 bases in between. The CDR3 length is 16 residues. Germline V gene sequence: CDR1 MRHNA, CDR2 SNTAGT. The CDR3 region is CASSEYGTGNIDGYTF. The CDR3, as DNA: TGTGCCAGCAGTGAATATGGTACAGGGAATATTGATGGCTACACCTTC.

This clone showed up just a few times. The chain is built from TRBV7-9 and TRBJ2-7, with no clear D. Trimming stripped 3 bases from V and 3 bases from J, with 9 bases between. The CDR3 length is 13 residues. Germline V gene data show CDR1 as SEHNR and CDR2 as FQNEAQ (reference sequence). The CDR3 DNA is TGTGCCAGCAGCTTTTCCGGCCTCTACGAGCAGTACTTC. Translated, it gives CASSFSGLYEQYF.

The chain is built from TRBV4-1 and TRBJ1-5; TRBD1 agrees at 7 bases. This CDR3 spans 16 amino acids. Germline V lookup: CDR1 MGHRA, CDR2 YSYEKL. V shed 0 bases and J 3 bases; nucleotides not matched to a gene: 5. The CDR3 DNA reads TGCGCCAGCAGCCAAGACGCGGGACAGAACAATCAGCCCCAGCATTTT. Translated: CASSQDAGQNNQPQHF.

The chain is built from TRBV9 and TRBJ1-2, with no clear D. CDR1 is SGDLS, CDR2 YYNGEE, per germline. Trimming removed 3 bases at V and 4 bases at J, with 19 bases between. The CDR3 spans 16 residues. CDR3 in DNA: TGTGCCAGCAGCGGAGACACACCAAAGTTAGGCTATGGCTACACCTTC. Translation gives CASSGDTPKLGYGYTF.

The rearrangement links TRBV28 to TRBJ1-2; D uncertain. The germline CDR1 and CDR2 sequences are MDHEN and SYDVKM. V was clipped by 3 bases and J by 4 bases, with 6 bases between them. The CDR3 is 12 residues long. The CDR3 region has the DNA TGTGCCAGCAGTTTGGAGTCCTATGGCTACACCTTC. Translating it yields CASSLESYGYTF.

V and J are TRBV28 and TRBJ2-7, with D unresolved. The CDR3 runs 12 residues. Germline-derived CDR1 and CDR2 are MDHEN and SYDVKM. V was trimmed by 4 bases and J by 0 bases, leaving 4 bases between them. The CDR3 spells CASSWISYEQYF. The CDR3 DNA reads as TGTGCCAGCAGTTGGATCTCCTACGAGCAGTACTTC.

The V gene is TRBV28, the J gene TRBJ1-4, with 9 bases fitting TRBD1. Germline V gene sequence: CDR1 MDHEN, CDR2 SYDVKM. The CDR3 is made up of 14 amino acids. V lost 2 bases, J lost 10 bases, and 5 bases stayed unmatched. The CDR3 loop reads CASSLRTGDAKLFF. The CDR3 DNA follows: TGTGCCAGCAGTTTAAGGACAGGGGATGCAAAACTGTTTTTT.

CDR3 nucleotide sequence: TGTGCCAGCAGCCCCAGCTCCTACGAGCAGTACTTC. Protein sequence: CASSPSSYEQYF. The rearrangement links TRBV28 to TRBJ2-7; unclear D gene. Germline V gene lookup returns CDR1 MDHEN and CDR2 SYDVKM. V lost 6 bases and J 0 bases, leaving 6 bases between the germline ends. The CDR3 extends over 12 amino acids.

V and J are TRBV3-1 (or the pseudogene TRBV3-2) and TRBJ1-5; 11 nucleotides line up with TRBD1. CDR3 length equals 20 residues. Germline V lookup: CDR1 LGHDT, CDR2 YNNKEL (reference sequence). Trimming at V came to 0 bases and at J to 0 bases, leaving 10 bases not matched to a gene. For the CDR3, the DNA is TGTGCCAGCAGCCAAGATTCCGGGACAGGGGGATGGTATAGCAATCAGCCCCAGCATTTT. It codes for CASSQDSGTGGWYSNQPQHF.

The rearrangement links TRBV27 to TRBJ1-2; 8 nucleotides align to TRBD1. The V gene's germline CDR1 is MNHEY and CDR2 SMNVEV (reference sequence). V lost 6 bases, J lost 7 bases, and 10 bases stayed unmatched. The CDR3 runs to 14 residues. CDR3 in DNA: TGTGCCAGCAGCAATGACAGGGGTGTGGGTGGCTACACCTTC. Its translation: CASSNDRGVGGYTF.